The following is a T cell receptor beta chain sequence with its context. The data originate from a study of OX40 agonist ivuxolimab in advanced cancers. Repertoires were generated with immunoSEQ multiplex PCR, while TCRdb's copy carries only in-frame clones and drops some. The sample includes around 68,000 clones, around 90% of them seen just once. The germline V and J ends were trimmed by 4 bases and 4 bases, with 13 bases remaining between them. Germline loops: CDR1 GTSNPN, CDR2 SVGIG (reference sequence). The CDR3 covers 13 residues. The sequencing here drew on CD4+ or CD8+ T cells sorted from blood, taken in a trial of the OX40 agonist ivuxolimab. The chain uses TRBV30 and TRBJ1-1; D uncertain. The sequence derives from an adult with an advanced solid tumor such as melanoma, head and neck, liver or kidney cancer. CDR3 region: CAWTPSPGTEAFF. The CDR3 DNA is TGTGCCTGGACCCCCAGCCCCGGCACTGAAGCTTTCTTT.